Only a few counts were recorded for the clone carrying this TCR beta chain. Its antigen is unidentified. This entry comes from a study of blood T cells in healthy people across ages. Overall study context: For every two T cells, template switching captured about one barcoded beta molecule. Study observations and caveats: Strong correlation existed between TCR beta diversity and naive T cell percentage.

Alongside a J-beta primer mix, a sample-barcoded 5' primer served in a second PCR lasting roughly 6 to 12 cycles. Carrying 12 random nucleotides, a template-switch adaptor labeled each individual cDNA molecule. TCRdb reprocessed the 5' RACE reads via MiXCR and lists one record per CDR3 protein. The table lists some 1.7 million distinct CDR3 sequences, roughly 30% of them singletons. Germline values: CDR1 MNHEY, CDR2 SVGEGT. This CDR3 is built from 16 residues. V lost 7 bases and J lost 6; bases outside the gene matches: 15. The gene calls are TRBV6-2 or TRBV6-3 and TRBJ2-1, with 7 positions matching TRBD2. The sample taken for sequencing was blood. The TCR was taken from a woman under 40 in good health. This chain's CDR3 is CASTERVLADINEQFF. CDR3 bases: TGTGCCAGCACCGAAAGGGTCCTAGCGGATATCAATGAGCAGTTCTTC.